Listed here is a single T cell receptor (beta chain). Its antigen is not identified. Trimming cost V 9 bases and J 4 bases, with 15 bases left between them. CDR1 and CDR2 from the germline V gene are MRHNA and SNTAGT. This CDR3 has 13 amino acids. The sample comes from a study of shared clonotypes between healthy human individuals. About the research overall: Contributing individuals were a couple of females and a few males aged 18 to 49.

The data were produced by immunoSEQ multiplex PCR, yet TCRdb's version contains in-frame clones alone and is incomplete. This table has about 1,900,000 clones, roughly 95% appearing once. Findings and limits, study-wide: Non-shared clonotypes had lower generation probabilities than clonotypes shared by all four sorted-subset donors. The sharing of roughly 5% of naive CD4 clonotypes was seen across a few donors.

Naivety among CD8 cells was defined by CD45RO negativity and positive CCR7 selection, thereby excluding terminally differentiated effector memory CD45RA+ cells. All the donors were Caucasian adults who lived in Nashville, Tennessee. This TCR derives from a man in his late teens or twenties in good health. Sequencing used naive CD8+ T cells sorted from blood. This chain links TRBV6-4 with TRBJ1-1, with a weak D call TRBD1 (5 bases). The CDR3 DNA reads as TGTGCCAGGGGCGACAGTTTTTTCACTGAAGCTTTCTTT. Translating it yields CARGDSFFTEAFF.